This section outlines one TCR beta chain sequence together with its context. What it binds is not known. The entry originates in a study of post-analysis software for immune sequencing data. cDNA libraries of TCR beta carried unique molecular identifiers. Researchers reported some 500,000 cDNA molecules coming from approximately 0.91 to 9.4 million T cells. A single record per CDR3 protein comes from TCRdb applying MiXCR to the PCR reads. The repertoire holds 150,000 or so distinct CDR3 sequences, with around 36% as singletons. Findings and caveats of the study: Five or six TRBV segments, TRBV5-6, TRBV5-1 and TRBV20-1 among them, were found more frequent in patients than controls.

This CDR3 is built from 19 residues. Germline CDR1 MNHNS, CDR2 SASEGT. Germline trimming cut 0 bases from V and 2 bases from J; bases unmatched to any gene: 7. This sequence joins TRBV6-1 and TRBJ2-7; 16 bases are a match to TRBD2. This specimen consisted of blood, obtained after autologous hematopoietic stem cell transplantation. The TCR originated in a girl between 10 and 17 years old with multiple sclerosis. CDR3: CASSEALWGTSGRAYEQYF. CDR3 bases: TGTGCCAGCAGTGAAGCGCTGTGGGGGACTAGCGGGAGGGCCTACGAGCAGTACTTC.